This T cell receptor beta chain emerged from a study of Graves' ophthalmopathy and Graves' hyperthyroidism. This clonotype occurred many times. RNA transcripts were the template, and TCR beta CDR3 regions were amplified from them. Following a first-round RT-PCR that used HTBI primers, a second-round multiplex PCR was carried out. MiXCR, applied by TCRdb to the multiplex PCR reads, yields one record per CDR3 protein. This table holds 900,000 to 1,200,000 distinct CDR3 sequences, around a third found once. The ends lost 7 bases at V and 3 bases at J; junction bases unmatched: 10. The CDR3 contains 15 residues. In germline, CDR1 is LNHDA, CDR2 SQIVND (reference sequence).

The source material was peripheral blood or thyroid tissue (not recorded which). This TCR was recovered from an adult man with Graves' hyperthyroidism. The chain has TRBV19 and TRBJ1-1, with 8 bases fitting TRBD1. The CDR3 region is CASKDEARGHTEAFF. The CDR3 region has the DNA TGTGCCAGTAAGGATGAGGCCAGGGGGCACACTGAAGCTTTCTTT.